The 10 T cell receptor beta chains below were found in one sample sequenced in a study of blood T cell repertoires in COVID-19. The method was immunoSEQ multiplex PCR; TCRdb's version includes in-frame clones alone and lacks a portion of them. In the table there are roughly 80,000 clones, approximately 89% of which are singletons. What was sequenced was peripheral blood. The receptor source for this set is a woman older than 75 with acute or convalescent COVID-19.

In this sample, this clone turned up once. The rearrangement uses TRBV18 and TRBJ2-1; D is unclear. Trimming removed 6 bases at V and 7 bases at J, with 13 bases between. The CDR3 is 13 amino acids. In germline, CDR1 is KGHSH, CDR2 LQKENI. The CDR3 nucleotides are TGTGCCAGCTCCCGGAGTCTAGTGAATGAGCAGTTCTTC. Translation: CASSRSLVNEQFF.

As DNA, the CDR3 is TGTGCCAGCAGCCCAGGAATTAACTATGGCTACACCTTC. It specifies CASSPGINYGYTF. V usage is TRBV5-6 and J usage is TRBJ1-2, with D unclear. The germline gives CDR1 SGHDT, CDR2 YYEEEE. V lost 4 bases, J lost 1 base, and 8 bases lay in between. The CDR3 is made up of 13 amino acids.

The chain carries TRBV15 and TRBJ1-5, with D possibly matching TRBD1 (5 bases). CDR1 is LNHNV and CDR2 is YYDKDF in the germline V gene (reference sequence). This CDR3 is 17 amino acids long. V was trimmed by 0 bases and J by 3 bases, leaving 15 bases between them. The CDR3 protein is CATSRDPGGHDNQPQHF. The CDR3 DNA reads TGTGCCACCAGCAGAGATCCGGGAGGACACGACAATCAGCCCCAGCATTTT. Using reference TRBV15 and TRBJ1-5 for the parts outside the CDR3, the full variable domain is DAMVIQNPRYQVTQFGKPVTLSCSQTLNHNVMYWYQQKSSQAPKLLFHYYDKDFNNEADTPDNFQSRRPNTSFCFLDIRSPGLGDTAMYLCATSRDPGGHDNQPQHFGDGTRLSIL.

The V and J genes are TRBV3-1 (or the pseudogene TRBV3-2) and TRBJ1-5, with TRBD1 matching 10 bases. Germline V gene lookup returns CDR1 LGHDT and CDR2 YNNKEL (reference sequence). With 4 bases clipped from V and 0 bases from J, the junction kept 15 bases outside the gene matches. This CDR3 is built from 20 residues. The CDR3 reads CASSPVYRDRGRYSNQPQHF. As DNA, the CDR3 is TGTGCCAGCAGCCCTGTGTACCGGGACAGGGGTAGGTATAGCAATCAGCCCCAGCATTTT.

This clone has just one count. The chain has TRBV6-1 and TRBJ2-4, with no clear D. The CDR3 length is 12 residues. The V gene lost 3 bases and the J gene lost 6 bases, with 6 bases spanning the gap. CDR1 and CDR2 (germline): MNHNS, SASEGT. The CDR3 bases are TGTGCCAGCAGTGAGAGTCGAAACATTCAGTACTTC. As protein: CASSESRNIQYF.

V is TRBV11-2 and J is TRBJ2-1; D is possibly TRBD2 (7 bases). The V gene lost 4 bases and the J gene lost 9 bases, with 22 bases spanning the gap. Germline V lookup: CDR1 SGHAT, CDR2 FQNNGV. The CDR3 extends over 16 amino acids. The CDR3 sequence is CASSSAHGGGVGEQFF. The CDR3 region has the DNA TGTGCCAGCAGCTCCGCGCATGGGGGGGGCGTGGGTGAGCAGTTCTTC.

This chain joins TRBV28 and TRBJ2-1; D is uncertain. Trimming took 6 bases from V and 5 from J, leaving 5 bases between them. The CDR3 contains 11 residues. The germline gives CDR1 MDHEN, CDR2 SYDVKM. CDR3: CASRSDNEQFF. The CDR3 nucleotides read TGTGCCAGCAGGTCCGACAATGAGCAGTTCTTC.

The chain has TRBV6-4 and TRBJ2-1, with D perhaps matching TRBD1 (5 bases). CDR1 MRHNA and CDR2 SNTAGT come from the germline V gene. CDR3 length: 13 amino acids. V lost 5 bases and J 7 bases, leaving 12 bases between the germline ends. CDR3 DNA sequence: TGTGCCAGCAGTACAGGACGGTATAATGAGCAGTTCTTC. Protein sequence: CASSTGRYNEQFF.

The V gene is TRBV9, the J gene TRBJ1-6; D not resolved. The CDR3 contains 15 residues. Trimming took off 3 bases at V and 1 base at J, with 8 bases between the two ends. CDR1 is SGDLS and CDR2 is YYNGEE in the germline V gene. CDR3 loop: CASSGGASYNSPLHF. The CDR3 DNA reads TGTGCCAGCAGCGGGGGAGCTTCCTATAATTCACCCCTCCACTTT.

The chain carries TRBV11-2 and TRBJ2-3, with 7 nucleotides matching TRBD2. From germline, CDR1 is SGHAT and CDR2 FQNNGV. CDR3 size: 18 residues. J was trimmed by 5 bases and V by 7 bases; bases with no gene match: 21. This chain's CDR3 is CASTSKFAGVEGRDTQYF. The CDR3 nucleotides read TGTGCCAGCACCTCTAAGTTTGCGGGAGTAGAGGGGAGAGATACGCAGTATTTT. The full variable domain, completed using reference TRBV11-2 and TRBJ2-3, is EAGVAQSPRYKIIEKRQSVAFWCNPISGHATLYWYQQILGQGPKLLIQFQNNGVVDDSQLPKDRFSAERLKGVDSTLKIQPAKLEDSAVYLCASTSKFAGVEGRDTQYFGPGTRLTVL.